Below are 18 T cell receptor beta chains sequenced from a single sample in a study of CD8 T cells in ankylosing spondylitis. TCRdb passed the 5' RACE reads through MiXCR, listing each CDR3 protein once. The table lists around 210,000 distinct CDR3 sequences, 8.2% of them singletons. The sample comprised blood, either unsorted or a sorted T cell fraction (not recorded which). The source of these receptors is a female donor with ankylosing spondylitis or in good health (not recorded which).

This clonotype occurred many times. The chain has TRBV5-1 and TRBJ2-3; 8 bases fit TRBD1. The CDR3 length is 14 residues. V lost 4 bases and J lost 4; bases outside the gene matches: 5. Germline V gene lookup returns CDR1 SGHRS and CDR2 YFSETQ. The CDR3 loop is CASSPDRVPDTQYF. In DNA, the CDR3 is TGCGCCAGCAGCCCGGACAGGGTGCCAGATACGCAGTATTTT.

This clonotype has more than one count but fewer than ten. The chain combines TRBV5-1 with TRBJ2-1; D may correspond to TRBD1 or TRBD2 (7 bases each). CDR3 length equals 16 residues. V was cut by 4 bases and J by 8 bases, with 22 bases left in between. Germline-derived CDR1 and CDR2 are SGHRS and YFSETQ. The CDR3 sequence: CASSAGGRGSGDEQFF. CDR3 in DNA: TGCGCCAGCAGCGCAGGGGGGCGGGGGTCCGGGGATGAGCAGTTCTTC.

This clonotype was seen at least ten times. The chain combines TRBV3-1 with TRBJ2-5, with D perhaps matching TRBD1 (7 bases). From germline, CDR1 is LGHDT and CDR2 YNNKEL (reference sequence). V shed 0 bases and J shed 5 bases, with 10 bases lying between them. This CDR3 region has 14 residues. The CDR3 sequence is CASSQDRGRETQYF. The CDR3 coding sequence is TGTGCCAGCAGCCAAGACAGGGGGAGGGAGACCCAGTACTTC.

This clonotype showed up many times. V usage is TRBV11-2 and J usage is TRBJ2-7; D might be TRBD1 (5 bases). This CDR3 comprises 14 residues. Trimming took off 5 bases at V and 2 bases at J, with 13 bases between the two ends. Germline assignment: CDR1 SGHAT and CDR2 FQNNGV. For the CDR3, the DNA is TGTGCCAGCAGCCCTGGACAAAGAACCTACGAGCAGTACTTC. It translates to CASSPGQRTYEQYF.

This clonotype was recorded a few times. The J gene is TRBJ2-2, the V gene TRBV5-6; D is perhaps TRBD1 (6 bases). The CDR3 is made up of 14 amino acids. The V end was cut by 4 bases, the J end by 3 bases, with 10 bases between. Looked up from germline, CDR1 is SGHDT and CDR2 is YYEEEE. The CDR3 bases are TGTGCCAGCAGCAACAGGGATTACACCGGGGAGCTGTTTTTT. Its translation: CASSNRDYTGELFF.

This clonotype has ten or more counts. The chain employs TRBV7-3 and TRBJ2-3; no definite D call. Germline V gene sequence: CDR1 SGHTA, CDR2 FQGTGA. This CDR3 comprises 12 residues. V lost 5 bases and J 1 base, leaving 4 bases between the germline ends. The DNA for the CDR3 is TGTGCCAGCAGCGCCGGCACAGATACGCAGTATTTT. This sequence encodes CASSAGTDTQYF.

This clonotype appeared many times. This sequence joins TRBV4-2 and TRBJ2-7, with 7 nucleotides matching TRBD1. From germline, CDR1 is LGHNA and CDR2 YNFKEQ. V trimming: 4 bases; J trimming: 2 bases; junction bases outside the gene matches: 14. This CDR3 has 17 amino acids. This CDR3 reads CASSLAPKGATPYEQYF. CDR3 DNA sequence: TGTGCCAGCAGCCTAGCTCCGAAGGGGGCAACTCCCTACGAGCAGTACTTC.

This clonotype was detected ten times or more. The chain links TRBV4-2 to TRBJ1-2; D gene ambiguous. The germline gives CDR1 LGHNA, CDR2 YNFKEQ. V lost 0 bases and J 0 bases, leaving 11 bases between the germline ends. This CDR3 has 16 residues. CDR3 coding DNA: TGTGCCAGCAGCCAAGATAGGAGGGCCTCTAACTATGGCTACACCTTC. Encoded protein: CASSQDRRASNYGYTF.

This clonotype was seen repeatedly, ten times or more. This chain links TRBV10-3 with TRBJ2-3; unclear D gene. Germline CDR1 and CDR2: ENHRY and SYGVKD. Trimming removed 10 bases from V and 4 bases from J, with 24 bases in between. The CDR3 consists of 16 residues. The CDR3 DNA follows: TGTGCCAGCAGACCGGTCCCACCAAAGGGCGCAGATACGCAGTATTTT. Translation gives CASRPVPPKGADTQYF.

This rearrangement joins TRBV7-2 to TRBJ1-5, with TRBD1 matching over 9 bases. The CDR3 is 15 residues long. Germline lookup yields CDR1 SGHTA and CDR2 FQGNSA. With 6 bases clipped from V and 3 bases from J, the junction kept 6 bases outside the gene matches. The CDR3 loop is CASRGGTGPNQPQHF. The CDR3 nucleotides read TGTGCCAGCAGGGGTGGGACAGGGCCCAATCAGCCCCAGCATTTT. Combining the CDR3 with reference TRBV7-2 and TRBJ1-5 gives the whole variable domain GAGVSQSPSNKVTEKGKDVELRCDPISGHTALYWYRQSLGQGLEFLIYFQGNSAPDKSGLPSDRFSAERTGGSVSTLTIQRTQQEDSAVYLCASRGGTGPNQPQHFGDGTRLSIL.

This clonotype was counted ten times or more. The genes are TRBV5-1 and TRBJ2-5, with a weak D call TRBD2 (6 bases). V was cut by 2 bases and J by 4 bases, with 15 bases left in between. Germline V gene data show CDR1 as SGHRS and CDR2 as YFSETQ. This CDR3 contains 15 residues. The CDR3 spells CASSLGLKSPETQYF. The DNA of the CDR3 is TGCGCCAGCAGCTTAGGACTAAAGTCTCCAGAGACCCAGTACTTC.

This clonotype was observed at least ten times. V usage is TRBV7-6 and J usage is TRBJ2-2; 11 bases line up with TRBD1. Germline loops: CDR1 SGHVS, CDR2 FNYEAQ. The CDR3 loop spans 16 amino acids. Trimming cost V 7 bases and J 5 bases; bases outside gene matches: 9. DNA for the CDR3: TGTGCCAGCACGACCCCGGGGACAGGGGGGACCGGGGAGCTGTTTTTT. Residues: CASTTPGTGGTGELFF.

Ten or more counts support this clonotype. The genes are TRBV5-1 and TRBJ1-1; no reliable D call. The CDR3 has 14 amino acids. CDR1 and CDR2 (germline): SGHRS, YFSETQ. Trimming cost V 1 base and J 8 bases, with 15 bases left between them. The chain's CDR3 is CASSLFSTAQEAFF. The CDR3 DNA reads TGCGCCAGCAGCTTGTTCTCGACCGCTCAGGAAGCTTTCTTT.

The sample holds many counts of this clonotype. The chain couples TRBV10-3 to TRBJ2-7; TRBD2 matches 7 bases. Per germline, CDR1 ENHRY and CDR2 SYGVKD. Losses at the gene ends were 0 bases for V and 4 bases for J; bases not matched to a gene: 0. This CDR3 comprises 13 residues. In DNA, the CDR3 is TGTGCCATCAGTGAGTCGGGAGGGTACGAGCAGTACTTC. Residues: CAISESGGYEQYF.

This clonotype was seen ten or more times. This chain joins TRBV29-1 and TRBJ1-1; D unclear. Trimming shortened V by 5 bases and J by 1 base, and 8 bases separated the two germline ends. Germline V gene data show CDR1 as SQVTM and CDR2 as ANQGSEA. The CDR3 has 12 amino acids. The CDR3 region has the DNA TGCAGCGTTTTACCACAGAACACTGAAGCTTTCTTT. Protein: CSVLPQNTEAFF.

This clonotype was counted at least ten times. The chain carries TRBV7-9 and TRBJ1-2; 9 nucleotides line up with TRBD1. Per the germline V gene, CDR1 is SEHNR and CDR2 is FQNEAQ (reference sequence). The CDR3 contains 16 residues. J was trimmed by 2 bases and V by 5 bases; bases with no gene match: 9. In DNA, the CDR3 is TGTGCCAGCAGCAGATACACCGGGACAGGGAACTATGGCTACACCTTC. The encoded protein is CASSRYTGTGNYGYTF.

This clonotype was recorded many times. This chain links TRBV10-3 with TRBJ2-7; D not certain. There are 16 residues in the CDR3. Trimming cost V 2 bases and J 3 bases, with 17 bases left between them. Germline CDR1 ENHRY, CDR2 SYGVKD. The CDR3 region is CAISEPTRRVGYEQYF. The CDR3, as DNA: TGTGCCATCAGTGAGCCGACAAGGAGAGTAGGCTACGAGCAGTACTTC.

J is TRBJ1-6 and V is TRBV7-2; the D gene is possibly TRBD1 (5 bases). This CDR3 is built from 14 residues. V shed 5 bases and J shed 11 bases, with 16 bases lying between them. The V gene's germline CDR1 is SGHTA and CDR2 FQGNSA. In DNA, the CDR3 is TGTGCCAGCAGCCCTTTGCAGGGTAGCACACCCCTCCACTTT. This sequence encodes CASSPLQGSTPLHF.